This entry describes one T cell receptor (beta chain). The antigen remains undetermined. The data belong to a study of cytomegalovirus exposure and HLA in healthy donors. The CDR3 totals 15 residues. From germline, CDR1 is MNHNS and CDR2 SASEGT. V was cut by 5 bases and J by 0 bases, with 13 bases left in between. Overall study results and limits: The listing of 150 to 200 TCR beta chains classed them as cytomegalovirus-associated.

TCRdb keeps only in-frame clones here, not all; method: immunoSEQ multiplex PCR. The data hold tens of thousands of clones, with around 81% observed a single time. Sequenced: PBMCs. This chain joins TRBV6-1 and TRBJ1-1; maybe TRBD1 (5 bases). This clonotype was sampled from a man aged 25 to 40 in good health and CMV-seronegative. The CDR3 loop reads CASSRAGGLNTEAFF. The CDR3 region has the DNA TGTGCCAGCAGTCGAGCGGGGGGATTGAACACTGAAGCTTTCTTT.